One and the same sample provided the 21 T cell receptor beta chains below, sequenced in a study of blood T cells in healthy people across ages. It was with a sample-barcoded 5' primer and a J-beta primer mix that a second PCR of roughly 7 to 12 cycles was run. One entry per CDR3 protein, called by TCRdb with MiXCR from the 5' RACE reads. The data contain just under 900,000 distinct CDR3 sequences, about 28% of them singletons. The specimen was blood. These receptors were obtained from a woman older than 75 in good health.

This clonotype turned up a few times. The chain employs TRBV9 and TRBJ2-3, with D possibly matching TRBD2 (5 bases). Trimming cost V 0 bases and J 5 bases, with 16 bases left between them. The CDR3 loop spans 16 amino acids. The germline V gene encodes CDR1 SGDLS and CDR2 YYNGEE. CDR3 protein: CASSVGNMDSGDTQYF. CDR3 in DNA: TGTGCCAGCAGCGTAGGGAATATGGACTCCGGAGATACGCAGTATTTT.

A note on this clonotype: One base away lies a much larger clone, so this may be a sequencing read error. This rearrangement joins TRBV29-1 to TRBJ1-5; 8 bases fit TRBD1. From germline, CDR1 is SQVTM and CDR2 ANQGSEA. The CDR3 sequence is 13 residues long. The CDR3 nucleotides are TGCAGGGTTGCGGGACAGGAGGGCCAGCCCCAGCATTTT. Residues: CRVAGQEGQPQHF.

This clonotype was seen more than once but under ten times. This rearrangement joins TRBV7-2 to TRBJ1-4, with D perhaps TRBD1 (5 bases). Germline CDR1 and CDR2: SGHTA and FQGNSA. V lost 3 bases to trimming and J lost 5 bases, with 13 bases between them. The CDR3 has 15 amino acids. The CDR3 region is CASSFAGAKNEKLFF. Here the CDR3 DNA reads TGTGCCAGCAGCTTCGCCGGGGCGAAAAATGAAAAACTGTTTTTT.

As regards this clonotype: This could be a read error, since a much larger clone is one nucleotide away. This chain uses TRBV6-5 with TRBJ2-1; TRBD1 might be the D (5 bases). The CDR3 is 13 residues long. Germline V gene lookup returns CDR1 MNHEY and CDR2 SVGAGI. In DNA form, the CDR3 reads TGTGCCGGCAGTGCCAGGGTGGGCAATGAGCAGTTCTTC. Amino acids: CAGSARVGNEQFF.

As regards this clonotype: It is likely a read error, because the conserved phenylalanine at the end of the CDR3 is missing. The gene calls are TRBV9 and TRBJ2-7; unclear D gene. Per the germline V gene, CDR1 is SGDLS and CDR2 is YYNGEE. Deletions cut 0 bases from V and 4 bases from J, with 11 bases between. CDR3 size: 14 residues. Here the CDR3 DNA reads TGTGCCAGCAGCGTAGATGCGGAGTCATACGAGCAGTACCTC. Amino acids: CASSVDAESYEQYL.

In its sample, this clonotype was seen many times. This chain links TRBV6-2 or TRBV6-3 with TRBJ2-7; 8 nucleotides align to TRBD2. The length of the CDR3 is 18 residues. Germline values: CDR1 MNHEY, CDR2 SVGEGT. J gave up 0 bases and V 6 bases, and 16 bases lay outside the gene matches. In DNA form, the CDR3 reads TGTGCCAGCAGGGGGGAACTAGCGGTCACTTCCCTCTCCTACGAGCAGTACTTC. Translated, it gives CASRGELAVTSLSYEQYF.

The CDR3 sequence: CASSPRDRGTQYF. For the CDR3, the DNA is TGTGCCAGCTCACCACGGGACAGGGGGACCCAGTACTTC. This chain joins TRBV18 and TRBJ2-5; 10 bases are a match to TRBD1. Trimming removed 1 base from V and 7 bases from J; junction bases left unmatched: 0. This CDR3 is built from 13 residues. Germline V gives CDR1 KGHSH, CDR2 LQKENI.

The chain is built from TRBV7-6 and TRBJ1-4, with 10 bases matching TRBD1. Germline V gene data show CDR1 as SGHVS and CDR2 as FNYEAQ. This CDR3 has 15 amino acids. J was trimmed by 8 bases and V by 4 bases; bases with no gene match: 7. Here the CDR3 reads CASSSRQGALEKLFF. The CDR3 region has the DNA TGTGCCAGCAGCTCGAGACAGGGGGCATTGGAAAAACTGTTTTTT.

The table lists this clonotype with many counts. The chain carries TRBV7-9 and TRBJ1-2; D gene unclear. The CDR3 is made up of 15 amino acids. Germline V lookup: CDR1 SEHNR, CDR2 FQNEAQ (reference sequence). V was cut by 5 bases and J by 2 bases, with 15 bases left in between. CDR3 protein: CASSDRVPSNYGYTF. The DNA for the CDR3 is TGTGCCAGCAGCGACCGGGTCCCAAGCAACTATGGCTACACCTTC.

The chain recombines TRBV5-1 with TRBJ2-7, with TRBD1 identical over 9 bases. CDR3 size: 16 residues. V gave up 4 bases and J gave up 3 bases; unmatched junction bases: 11. Germline CDR1 SGHRS, CDR2 YFSETQ. CDR3: CASSLRSGTGFYEQYF. Written as DNA, the CDR3 is TGCGCCAGCAGCCTTCGATCCGGGACAGGGTTCTACGAGCAGTACTTC.

The rearrangement uses TRBV19 and TRBJ2-7; D is ambiguous. Germline values: CDR1 LNHDA, CDR2 SQIVND (reference sequence). The CDR3 consists of 13 residues. V lost 4 bases and J 2 bases, leaving 9 bases between the germline ends. CDR3 loop: CASSKTVTYEQYF. DNA for the CDR3: TGTGCCAGTAGTAAAACGGTTACCTACGAGCAGTACTTC. Looking up the rest from reference TRBV19 and TRBJ2-7 gives the full variable domain: DGGITQSPKYLFRKEGQNVTLSCEQNLNHDAMYWYRQDPGQGLRLIYYSQIVNDFQKGDIAEGYSVSREKKESFPLTVTSAQKNPTAFYLCASSKTVTYEQYFGPGTRLTVT.

This clonotype was counted ten times or more. The gene calls are TRBV7-2 and TRBJ1-2; D is perhaps TRBD1 (6 bases). CDR1 is SGHTA, CDR2 FQGNSA, per germline. The V and J ends lost 5 bases and 1 base respectively, with 14 bases between them. The CDR3 is 15 amino acids. The CDR3 nucleotides are TGTGCCAGCAGCCTCGGGACAAACCTTAACTATGGCTACACCTTC. Translation gives CASSLGTNLNYGYTF.

This chain uses TRBV5-1 with TRBJ2-6; D is undetermined. V was pared by 0 bases and J by 1 base, with 8 bases between. This CDR3 comprises 16 residues. In germline, CDR1 is SGHRS, CDR2 YFSETQ. Written as DNA, the CDR3 is TGCGCCAGCAGCTTGGGGGCCGCTTCTGGGGCCAACGTCCTGACTTTC. Its translation: CASSLGAASGANVLTF.

This clonotype was seen a handful of times. The chain is built from TRBV7-2 and TRBJ2-2; D might be TRBD1 (6 bases). V was cut by 2 bases and J by 0 bases, with 10 bases left in between. The germline V gene has CDR1 SGHTA and CDR2 FQGNSA. This CDR3 has 16 residues. The DNA for the CDR3 is TGTGCCAGCAGCTTACGTGGGGGCCCGAACACCGGGGAGCTGTTTTTT. Encoded protein: CASSLRGGPNTGELFF.

This clonotype was found many times. This sequence joins TRBV6-6 and TRBJ1-1; TRBD1 is a possible D gene (5 bases). Germline values: CDR1 MNHNY, CDR2 SVGAGI (reference sequence). The CDR3 has 12 residues. Trimming stripped 3 bases from V and 11 bases from J, with 13 bases between. Written as DNA, the CDR3 is TGTGCCAGCAGTTATTCCCAGAACAGGGCTTTCTTT. It encodes CASSYSQNRAFF.

The chain combines TRBV7-2 with TRBJ1-2; a weak D match, TRBD1 (5 bases). The germline V gene encodes CDR1 SGHTA and CDR2 FQGNSA. The CDR3 has 16 residues. Trimming removed 4 bases at V and 1 base at J, with 16 bases between. The CDR3 region is CASSSMGTGGNYGYTF. The DNA of the CDR3 is TGTGCCAGCAGCTCTATGGGGACGGGGGGTAACTATGGCTACACCTTC.

This chain connects TRBV13 to TRBJ2-5, with D uncertain. The germline V gene encodes CDR1 PRHDT and CDR2 FYEKMQ (reference sequence). V was pared by 5 bases and J by 0 bases, with 7 bases between. There are 13 residues in the CDR3. The DNA for the CDR3 is TGTGCCAGCAGCCGATATAACCAAGAGACCCAGTACTTC. This encodes CASSRYNQETQYF.

This clonotype was seen ten or more times. This chain links TRBV7-9 with TRBJ2-4; D unclear. Germline lookup yields CDR1 SEHNR and CDR2 FQNEAQ (reference sequence). V was clipped by 5 bases and J by 3 bases, with 14 bases between them. This CDR3 has 15 amino acids. The CDR3 loop is CASSPSGQIKNIQYF. CDR3 sequence (DNA): TGTGCCAGCAGCCCTAGTGGTCAGATCAAAAACATTCAGTACTTC. Complete variable domain (other parts from reference TRBV7-9 and TRBJ2-4): DTGVSQNPRHKITKRGQNVTFRCDPISEHNRLYWYRQTLGQGPEFLTYFQNEAQLEKSRLLSDRFSAERPKGSFSTLEIQRTEQGDSAMYLCASSPSGQIKNIQYFGAGTRLSVL.

At least ten counts were recorded for this clonotype. The gene calls are TRBV7-2 and TRBJ1-2, with D possibly TRBD1 on 6 matching bases. Germline CDR1 and CDR2: SGHTA and FQGNSA. The CDR3 has 16 residues. Trimming took off 1 base at V and 3 bases at J, with 15 bases between the two ends. In DNA, the CDR3 is TGTGCCAGCAGCTTAGTGGGGGGTGGGGGCGACTATGGCTACACCTTC. Its translation: CASSLVGGGGDYGYTF.

The chain uses TRBV20-1 and TRBJ1-6; D possibly corresponds to TRBD1 (5 bases). Germline assignment: CDR1 DFQATT and CDR2 SNEGSKA (reference sequence). Trimming took off 4 bases at V and 11 bases at J, with 21 bases between the two ends. This CDR3 has 15 residues. The CDR3 spells CSAKDRQGPGAPLHF. The CDR3, as DNA: TGCAGTGCTAAAGATCGTCAGGGACCGGGGGCACCCCTCCACTTT.

The sample holds many counts of this clonotype. The chain joins TRBV18 to TRBJ2-3; D uncertain. The CDR3 is 13 amino acids. Germline CDR1 KGHSH, CDR2 LQKENI. Between the trimmed V and J ends, which lost 8 bases and 0 bases, there was a span of 9 bases. The CDR3 protein is CASSPSSTDTQYF. DNA for the CDR3: TGTGCCAGCAGCCCTAGTAGCACAGATACGCAGTATTTT.